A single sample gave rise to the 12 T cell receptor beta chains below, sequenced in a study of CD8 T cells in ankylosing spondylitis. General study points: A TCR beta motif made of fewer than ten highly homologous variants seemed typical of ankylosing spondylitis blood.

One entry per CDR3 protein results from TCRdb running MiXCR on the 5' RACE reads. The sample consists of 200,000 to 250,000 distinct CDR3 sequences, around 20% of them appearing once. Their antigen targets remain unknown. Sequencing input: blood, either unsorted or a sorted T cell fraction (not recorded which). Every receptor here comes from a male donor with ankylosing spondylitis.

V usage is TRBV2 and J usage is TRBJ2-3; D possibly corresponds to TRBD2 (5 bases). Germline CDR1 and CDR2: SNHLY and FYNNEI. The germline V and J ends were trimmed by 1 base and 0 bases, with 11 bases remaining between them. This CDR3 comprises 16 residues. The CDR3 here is CASSEGLGDSTDTQYF. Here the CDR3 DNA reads TGTGCCAGCAGTGAAGGGCTGGGAGACAGCACAGATACGCAGTATTTT.

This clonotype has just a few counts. The CDR3 sequence is CASSQDEVRHAFF. For the CDR3, the DNA is TGTGCCAGCAGCCAAGATGAGGTTCGGCATGCTTTCTTT. The chain recombines TRBV4-2 with TRBJ1-1; D unresolved. Trimming left V 0 bases short and J 11 bases short, with 13 bases between. CDR1 and CDR2 from the germline V gene are LGHNA and YNFKEQ. CDR3 size: 13 residues.

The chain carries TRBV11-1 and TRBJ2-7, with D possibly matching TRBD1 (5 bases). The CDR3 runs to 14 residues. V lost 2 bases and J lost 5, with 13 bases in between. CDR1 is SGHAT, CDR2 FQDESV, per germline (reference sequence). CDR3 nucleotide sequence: TGTGCCAGCAGCTTATTATCAGGGCGGAACGAGCAGTACTTC. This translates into CASSLLSGRNEQYF.

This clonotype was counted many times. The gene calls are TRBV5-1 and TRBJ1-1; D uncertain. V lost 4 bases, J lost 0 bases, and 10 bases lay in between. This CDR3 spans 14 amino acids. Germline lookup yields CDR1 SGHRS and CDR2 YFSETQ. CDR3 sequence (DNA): TGCGCCAGCAGCCTAGCATATTTGAACACTGAAGCTTTCTTT. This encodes CASSLAYLNTEAFF.

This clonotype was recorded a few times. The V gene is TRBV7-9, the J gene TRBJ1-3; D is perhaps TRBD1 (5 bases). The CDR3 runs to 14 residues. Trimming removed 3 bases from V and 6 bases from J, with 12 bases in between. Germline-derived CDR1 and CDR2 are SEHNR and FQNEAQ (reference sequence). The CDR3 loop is CASSLTRETNTIYF. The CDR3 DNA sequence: TGTGCCAGCAGCTTGACCAGGGAAACAAACACCATATATTTT. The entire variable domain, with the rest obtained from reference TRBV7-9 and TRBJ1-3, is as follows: DTGVSQNPRHKITKRGQNVTFRCDPISEHNRLYWYRQTLGQGPEFLTYFQNEAQLEKSRLLSDRFSAERPKGSFSTLEIQRTEQGDSAMYLCASSLTRETNTIYFGEGSWLTVV.

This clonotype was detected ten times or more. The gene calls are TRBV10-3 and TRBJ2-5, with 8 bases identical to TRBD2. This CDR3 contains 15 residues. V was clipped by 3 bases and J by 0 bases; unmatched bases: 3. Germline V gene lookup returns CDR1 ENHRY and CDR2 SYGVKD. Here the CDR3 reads CAISDGSGNQETQYF. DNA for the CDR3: TGTGCCATCAGTGACGGTAGCGGGAACCAAGAGACCCAGTACTTC.

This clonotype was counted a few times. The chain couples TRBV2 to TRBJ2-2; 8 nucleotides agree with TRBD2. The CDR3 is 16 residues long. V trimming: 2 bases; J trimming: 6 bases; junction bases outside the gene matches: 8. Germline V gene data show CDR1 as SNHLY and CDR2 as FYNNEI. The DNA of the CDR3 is TGTGCCAGCAGTGAAAGTAGGAGCGGGAGACCCGGGGAGCTGTTTTTT. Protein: CASSESRSGRPGELFF.

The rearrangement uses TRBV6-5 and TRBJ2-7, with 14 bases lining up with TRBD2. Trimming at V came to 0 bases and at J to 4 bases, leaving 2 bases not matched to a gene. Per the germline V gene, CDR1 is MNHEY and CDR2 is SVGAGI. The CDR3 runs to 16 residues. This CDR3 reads CASSYSGTSGGYEQYF. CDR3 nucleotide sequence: TGTGCCAGCAGTTACTCGGGGACTAGCGGGGGTTACGAGCAGTACTTC.

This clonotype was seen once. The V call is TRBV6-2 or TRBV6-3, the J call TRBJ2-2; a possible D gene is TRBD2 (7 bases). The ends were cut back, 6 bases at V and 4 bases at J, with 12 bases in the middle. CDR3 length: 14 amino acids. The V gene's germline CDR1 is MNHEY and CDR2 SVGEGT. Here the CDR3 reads CASSWGGATGELFF. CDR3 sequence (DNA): TGTGCCAGCAGCTGGGGGGGGGCCACCGGGGAGCTGTTTTTT.

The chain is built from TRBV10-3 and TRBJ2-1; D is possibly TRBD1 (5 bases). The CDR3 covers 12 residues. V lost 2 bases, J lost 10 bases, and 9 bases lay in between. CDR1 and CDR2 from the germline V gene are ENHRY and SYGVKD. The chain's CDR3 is CAISEDSPEQFF. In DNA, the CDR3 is TGTGCCATCAGTGAGGACAGCCCCGAGCAGTTCTTC.

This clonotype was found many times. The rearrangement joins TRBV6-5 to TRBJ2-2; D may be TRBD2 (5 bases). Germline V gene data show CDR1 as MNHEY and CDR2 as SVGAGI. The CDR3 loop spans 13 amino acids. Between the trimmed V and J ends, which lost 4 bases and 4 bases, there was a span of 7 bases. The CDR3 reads CASSWGVTGELFF. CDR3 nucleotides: TGTGCCAGCAGTTGGGGAGTCACCGGGGAGCTGTTTTTT.

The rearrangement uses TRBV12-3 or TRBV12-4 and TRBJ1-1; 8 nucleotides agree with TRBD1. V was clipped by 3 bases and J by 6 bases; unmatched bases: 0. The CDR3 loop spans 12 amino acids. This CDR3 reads CASSLTGAEAFF. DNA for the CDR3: TGTGCCAGCAGTTTGACAGGGGCTGAAGCTTTCTTT.